Presented here are 9 T cell receptor beta chains from one specimen sequenced in a study of shared clonotypes between healthy human individuals. Repertoires were generated with immunoSEQ multiplex PCR, while TCRdb's copy carries only in-frame clones and drops some. The sample consists of a few hundred thousand clones, about 95% of them appearing once. Cells designated naive CD8 were CD45RO-negative and were positively selected for CCR7, with terminally differentiated effector memory CD45RA+ cells excluded. Sequences were obtained from naive CD8+ T cells sorted from blood. The origin of the receptors is a woman aged 25 to 39 in good health.

The genes are TRBV5-1 and TRBJ2-5, with 9 bases identical to TRBD2. V was pared by 3 bases and J by 2 bases, with 5 bases of the junction left unmatched. This CDR3 contains 15 residues. Per the germline V gene, CDR1 is SGHRS and CDR2 is YFSETQ. CDR3 coding DNA: TGCGCCAGCAGCTCTCGGACTAGCGCACAAGAGACCCAGTACTTC. This translates into CASSSRTSAQETQYF. Supplemented by reference TRBV5-1 and TRBJ2-5, the full variable domain reads KAGVTQTPRYLIKTRGQQVTLSCSPISGHRSVSWYQQTPGQGLQFLFEYFSETQRNKGNFPGRFSGRQFSNSRSEMNVSTLELGDSALYLCASSSRTSAQETQYFGPGTRLLVL.

This clone was seen a single time. The V call is TRBV11-2, the J call TRBJ1-1, with D possibly matching TRBD1 (5 bases). The ends were cut back, 4 bases at V and 9 bases at J, with 15 bases in the middle. From germline, CDR1 is SGHAT and CDR2 FQNNGV. This CDR3 is built from 13 residues. In nucleotides, the CDR3 is TGTGCCAGCAGCTCACTAAACTCGGGGCAAGCTTTCTTT. Translated: CASSSLNSGQAFF.

The chain recombines TRBV7-9 with TRBJ2-7; 7 positions agree with TRBD1. The CDR3 runs 16 residues. The ends lost 1 base at V and 2 bases at J; junction bases unmatched: 8. CDR1 and CDR2 (germline): SEHNR, FQNEAQ (reference sequence). The CDR3 DNA is TGTGCCAGCAGCTTAGTTCAGGGGGAAAAAACCTACGAGCAGTACTTC. Residues: CASSLVQGEKTYEQYF.

The V call is TRBV7-2, the J call TRBJ1-4; D call uncertain. The CDR3 length is 15 residues. The ends were cut back, 1 base at V and 3 bases at J, with 9 bases in the middle. Germline CDR1 reads SGHTA; CDR2 reads FQGNSA. CDR3 DNA: TGTGCCAGCAGCTTAGAGCGCTGGCCTAATGAAAAACTGTTTTTT. Translating it yields CASSLERWPNEKLFF.

The CDR3 DNA reads TGTGCCAGCAGTCCGCGGGACACCCCTGTTGGCTATGGCTACACCTTC. Translating gives CASSPRDTPVGYGYTF. This chain connects TRBV27 to TRBJ1-2; TRBD1 might be the D (6 bases). The length of the CDR3 is 16 residues. CDR1 and CDR2 (germline): MNHEY, SMNVEV (reference sequence). V dropped 5 bases and J dropped 4 bases, with 20 bases sitting between them.

The CDR3 DNA follows: TGTGCCAGCTCACCCAAACGGCTTTTCTACGAGCAGTACTTC. Amino acids: CASSPKRLFYEQYF. V usage is TRBV18 and J usage is TRBJ2-7; no definite D call. The CDR3 spans 14 residues. The germline V and J ends were trimmed by 3 bases and 3 bases, with 12 bases remaining between them. Per germline, CDR1 KGHSH and CDR2 LQKENI.

This sequence joins TRBV9 and TRBJ2-1; 9 bases match TRBD1. Germline CDR1 is SGDLS and CDR2 is YYNGEE. J gave up 9 bases and V 4 bases, and 11 bases lay outside the gene matches. The CDR3 runs 15 residues. The CDR3 sequence is CASSPWDRDGGEQFF. CDR3 bases: TGTGCCAGCAGCCCGTGGGACAGGGACGGGGGTGAGCAGTTCTTC.

This sequence joins TRBV15 and TRBJ1-5; D is possibly TRBD1 (5 bases). Trimming took 1 base from V and 0 from J, leaving 10 bases between them. CDR1 and CDR2 from the germline V gene are LNHNV and YYDKDF (reference sequence). This CDR3 is built from 16 residues. For the CDR3, the DNA is TGTGCCACCAGCAGAGTTGCAGGGAGTAGCAATCAGCCCCAGCATTTT. It encodes CATSRVAGSSNQPQHF.

This sequence joins TRBV27 and TRBJ1-2; D not certain. CDR1 MNHEY and CDR2 SMNVEV come from the germline V gene (reference sequence). The V and J ends lost 8 bases and 9 bases respectively, with 13 bases between them. This CDR3 has 11 amino acids. DNA of the CDR3: TGTGCCAGCGGAAAGTCAGGACGCTACACCTTC. This gives the protein CASGKSGRYTF.